This TCR beta chain derives from a study of shared clonotypes between healthy human individuals. Regarding the study as a whole: Since donors were few, the genetic and exposure-history diversity represented was limited.

Replicate sorted-subset PCRs were loaded with around 220 ng DNA, 31,000 or so T cell genomes. Produced via immunoSEQ multiplex PCR; TCRdb's table is partial and in-frame only. The table has around 1.1 million clones, about 72% seen once. Note on this clone: Its antigen is currently unknown.

This CDR3 comprises 14 residues. CDR1 SGHDT and CDR2 YYEEEE come from the germline V gene. Trimming left V 0 bases short and J 0 bases short, with 5 bases between. V gene TRBV5-6 combines with J gene TRBJ2-3; no clear D. Material: memory CD4+ T cells from PBMCs. The subset here: CD45RA-negative fraction. The receptor's source is a man between 18 and 29 years old in good health. Some clones in this sample may be carry-over from other donors' samples. The CDR3 region has the DNA TGTGCCAGCAGCTTGGGAGCGAGCACAGATACGCAGTATTTT. Amino acids: CASSLGASTDTQYF.